This T cell receptor beta chain is from a study of quantifying T cell responses using KT2 cells. For the study at large: Reverse transcription used primers in the TCR alpha and beta constant regions. Study findings and constraints: At about one KT2 cell per 100,000 PBMC, KT2 sequences were still detected. Very high KT2 spike-in numbers caused saturation in KT2 sequence detection.

A single-stranded UMI oligo with SP2 sequence was ligated to cDNA 3' ends. First-round PCR used 4 to 5 cycles and beta primers RC1.1 and RC1.2 covering TRBC1 and TRBC2. Via MiXCR, TCRdb re-called the UMI-ligation and nested PCR reads, giving one row per CDR3 protein. The data hold approximately 43,000 distinct CDR3 sequences, with 15% to 20% observed a single time. Details on this clonotype: The antigen remains undetermined.

The CDR3 has 14 amino acids. Deletions cut 5 bases from V and 6 bases from J, with 15 bases between. Germline assignment: CDR1 SGHTA and CDR2 FQGNSA. Material: PBMCs spiked with cells of the T cell clone KT2. The TCR originated in a human donor. V gene TRBV7-2 combines with J gene TRBJ2-3, with D perhaps TRBD2 (6 bases). In DNA, the CDR3 is TGTGCCAGCAGCCTTATTGGGGGGTTCGATACGCAGTATTTT. Encoded protein: CASSLIGGFDTQYF.